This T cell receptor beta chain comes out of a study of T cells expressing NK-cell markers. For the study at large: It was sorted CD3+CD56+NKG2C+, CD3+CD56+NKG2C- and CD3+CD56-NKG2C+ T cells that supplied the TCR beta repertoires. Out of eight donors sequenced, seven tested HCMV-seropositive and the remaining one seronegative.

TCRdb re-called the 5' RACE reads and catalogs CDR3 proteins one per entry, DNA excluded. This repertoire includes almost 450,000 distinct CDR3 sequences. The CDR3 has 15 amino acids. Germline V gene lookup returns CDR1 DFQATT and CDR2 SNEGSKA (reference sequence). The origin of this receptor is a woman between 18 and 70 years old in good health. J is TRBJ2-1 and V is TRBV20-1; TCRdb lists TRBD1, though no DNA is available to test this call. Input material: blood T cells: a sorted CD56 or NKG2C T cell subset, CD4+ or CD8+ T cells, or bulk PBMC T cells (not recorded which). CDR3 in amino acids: CSARDPGQGRYEQFF.